This T cell receptor beta chain came from a study of cytomegalovirus exposure and HLA in healthy donors. V lost 0 bases, J lost 4 bases, and 9 bases lay in between. The CDR3 is 15 residues long. The V gene's germline CDR1 is ENHRY and CDR2 SYGVKD. It was with 60 Vbeta and 13 Jbeta primers that the PCR ran. Here immunoSEQ multiplex PCR was the method, and the copy in TCRdb shows in-frame clones only, minus some. The sample lists about 140,000 clones, about 76% seen once, with 3% to 4.5% in the top ten. The specimen sequenced was PBMCs. The rearrangement links TRBV10-3 to TRBJ1-4; D is uncertain. This TCR derives from a male donor in good health and CMV-seronegative. The CDR3 DNA sequence: TGTGCCATCAGTGAGTCACGGCGGGTTAATGAAAAACTGTTTTTT. Protein sequence: CAISESRRVNEKLFF.